This record concerns one TCR beta chain sequence. The antigen is not known. RNA transcripts gave rise to amplified TCR beta CDR3 regions. The HTBI primer set was used in a first-round RT-PCR of the TCR CDR3. TCRdb passed the multiplex PCR reads through MiXCR, listing each CDR3 protein once. Of 480,000 or so distinct CDR3 sequences detected, 46% appear once; the ten largest clones hold 35% to 50%. Germline loops: CDR1 KGHSH, CDR2 LQKENI. The CDR3 spans 15 residues. Trimming cost V 1 base and J 3 bases, with 10 bases left between them. The source of the sample is a study of T cells in Graves' hyperthyroidism and ophthalmopathy. Study-wide results and caveats: A model of 13 V-J pairs discriminated ophthalmopathy from stable hyperthyroidism. Model output signaled ophthalmopathy a median 6.5 months ahead of onset.

The V call is TRBV18, the J call TRBJ1-3, with a tentative D call TRBD1 (5 bases). The sequencing input was peripheral blood or thyroid tissue (not recorded which). The sequence derives from an adult woman with Graves' disease, either hyperthyroidism or ophthalmopathy (not recorded which). CDR3 amino acids: CASSPRGTVGNTIYF. The CDR3 coding sequence is TGTGCCAGCTCACCACGAGGGACGGTTGGAAACACCATATATTTT. Together with reference TRBV18 and TRBJ1-3, the CDR3 gives the full variable domain: NAGVMQNPRHLVRRRGQEARLRCSPMKGHSHVYWYRQLPEEGLKFMVYLQKENIIDESGMPKERFSAEFPKEGPSILRIQQVVRGDSAAYFCASSPRGTVGNTIYFGEGSWLTVV.